This T cell receptor beta chain came from a study of cytotoxic CD8 clonotypes in ibrutinib-treated CLL. Researchers set a sequencing depth target of 1 in 200,000 to 1 in 1 million T cells. Generated by immunoSEQ multiplex PCR, the TCRdb table keeps only in-frame clones and is missing some. The sample lists 160,000 or so clones; approximately 91% were seen once. Per germline, CDR1 LNHDA and CDR2 SQIVND (reference sequence). The CDR3 is made up of 14 amino acids. V was shortened by 7 bases and J by 0 bases, with 12 bases between the two germline ends. The chain joins TRBV19 to TRBJ1-2; D is unresolved. This clonotype originated in a human donor with chronic lymphocytic leukemia. Sequenced material: PBMCs, taken at disease progression, from a patient treated with ibrutinib. CDR3 loop: CASTATGTNYGYTF. The DNA of the CDR3 is TGTGCCAGTACCGCAACCGGAACTAACTATGGCTACACCTTC.